The rows below give T cell receptor beta chains drawn from one sample of a study of T cell responses to AZD1222 COVID-19 vaccine. Sequencing was performed with immunoSEQ multiplex PCR; in TCRdb, only in-frame clones are kept and a portion is missing. The sample consists of 44,000 or so clones, about four fifths of them appearing once. The starting material was peripheral blood, obtained 28 days after the second dose of the MenACWY control vaccine. Source of these receptors: an adult who received the MenACWY meningococcal vaccine as a control. CDR3s include the opening cysteine and the closing phenylalanine or tryptophan. D genes are given only for firm matches. The size of a clone is reported for some rows only, either as once, few or many, or as a class for expanded clones.

d_gene: TRBD1; abundance: -; v_gene: TRBV7-6; j_gene: TRBJ2-1; CDR3aa: CASSQAGTGYNEQFF
d_gene: -; abundance: -; v_gene: TRBV6-1; j_gene: TRBJ1-3; CDR3aa: CASSEVEDGGNTIYF
d_gene: TRBD1; abundance: -; v_gene: TRBV5-6; j_gene: TRBJ2-7; CDR3aa: CASSLVGTDTYEQYF
d_gene: -; abundance: -; v_gene: TRBV6-5; j_gene: TRBJ2-4; CDR3aa: CASSYSRGAKNIQYF
d_gene: -; abundance: -; v_gene: TRBV2; j_gene: TRBJ1-1; CDR3aa: CASSRESVDGEAFF
d_gene: -; abundance: -; v_gene: TRBV2; j_gene: TRBJ2-6; CDR3aa: CASTAGSSGANVLTF
d_gene: TRBD1; abundance: -; v_gene: TRBV19; j_gene: TRBJ2-1; CDR3aa: CASSLTGYNEQFF
d_gene: -; abundance: -; v_gene: TRBV29-1; j_gene: TRBJ1-3; CDR3aa: CSGQTRTSSGNTIYF
d_gene: -; abundance: -; v_gene: TRBV15; j_gene: TRBJ1-1; CDR3aa: CATSRRDTEAFF
d_gene: -; abundance: -; v_gene: TRBV6-5; j_gene: TRBJ1-3; CDR3aa: CASSQGNTIYF
d_gene: -; abundance: -; v_gene: TRBV6-5; j_gene: TRBJ1-1; CDR3aa: CASSLAGWANTEAFF
d_gene: -; abundance: few; v_gene: TRBV6-4; j_gene: TRBJ2-3; CDR3aa: CASSEGISSTDTQYF
d_gene: -; abundance: -; v_gene: TRBV28; j_gene: TRBJ1-4; CDR3aa: CASSRGGEEKLFF
d_gene: -; abundance: -; v_gene: TRBV11-3; j_gene: TRBJ2-1; CDR3aa: CASSLGPNNEQFF
d_gene: -; abundance: -; v_gene: TRBV12-3/TRBV12-4; j_gene: TRBJ2-4; CDR3aa: CASSLVGGNIQYF
d_gene: -; abundance: -; v_gene: TRBV4-1; j_gene: TRBJ1-1; CDR3aa: CASSQVPGRDEAFF
d_gene: -; abundance: -; v_gene: TRBV19; j_gene: TRBJ2-3; CDR3aa: CASSSAGVGDTQYF
d_gene: -; abundance: -; v_gene: TRBV11-1; j_gene: TRBJ1-4; CDR3aa: CASSPGGTNEKLFF
d_gene: TRBD1; abundance: few; v_gene: TRBV5-4; j_gene: TRBJ1-1; CDR3aa: CASSGTVVTEAFF
d_gene: -; abundance: -; v_gene: TRBV3-1/TRBV3-2; j_gene: TRBJ2-5; CDR3aa: CASSRGPQETQYF
d_gene: -; abundance: once; v_gene: TRBV30; j_gene: TRBJ1-5; CDR3aa: CAWSAGTALSNQPQHF
d_gene: -; abundance: -; v_gene: TRBV2; j_gene: TRBJ2-1; CDR3aa: CASRIRGPYYNEQFF
d_gene: TRBD1; abundance: -; v_gene: TRBV19; j_gene: TRBJ2-7; CDR3aa: CASSLGQLNYEQYF
d_gene: TRBD1; abundance: once; v_gene: TRBV30; j_gene: TRBJ1-2; CDR3aa: CAWKQGKFYGYTF
d_gene: -; abundance: once; v_gene: TRBV6-6; j_gene: TRBJ2-3; CDR3aa: CASSLLAGTDTQYF
d_gene: TRBD1; abundance: -; v_gene: TRBV6-5; j_gene: TRBJ1-1; CDR3aa: CASSWTGSTEAFF
d_gene: TRBD2; abundance: -; v_gene: TRBV28; j_gene: TRBJ2-5; CDR3aa: CASSPSGGSAFKETQYF
d_gene: -; abundance: -; v_gene: TRBV19; j_gene: TRBJ1-4; CDR3aa: CASSTEGEKLFF
d_gene: -; abundance: -; v_gene: TRBV13; j_gene: TRBJ1-1; CDR3aa: CASSLVTNTEAFF
d_gene: -; abundance: -; v_gene: TRBV28; j_gene: TRBJ1-5; CDR3aa: CASSITRPQHF
d_gene: -; abundance: -; v_gene: TRBV19; j_gene: TRBJ2-2; CDR3aa: CASSRPTANTNTGELFF
d_gene: -; abundance: -; v_gene: TRBV5-4; j_gene: TRBJ1-2; CDR3aa: CASSLEGTRSNYGYTF
d_gene: TRBD1; abundance: -; v_gene: TRBV5-1; j_gene: TRBJ1-6; CDR3aa: CASSGQEMSGNSPLHF
d_gene: -; abundance: -; v_gene: TRBV29-1; j_gene: TRBJ2-5; CDR3aa: CSVMHTYGSTTGQETQYF
d_gene: -; abundance: -; v_gene: TRBV4-1; j_gene: TRBJ1-1; CDR3aa: CASSQVHIGAEAFF
d_gene: -; abundance: -; v_gene: TRBV2; j_gene: TRBJ1-2; CDR3aa: CASSEAQYGYTF
d_gene: -; abundance: -; v_gene: TRBV11-2; j_gene: TRBJ2-1; CDR3aa: CASSPYFAVDYNEQFF
d_gene: -; abundance: -; v_gene: TRBV28; j_gene: TRBJ2-7; CDR3aa: CASRKAPLYEQYF
d_gene: TRBD2; abundance: few; v_gene: TRBV10-2; j_gene: TRBJ2-5; CDR3aa: CASRRTTSGRSETQYF
d_gene: -; abundance: -; v_gene: TRBV5-1; j_gene: TRBJ1-4; CDR3aa: CASTAGRGTNEKLFF
d_gene: -; abundance: once; v_gene: TRBV6-5; j_gene: TRBJ1-5; CDR3aa: CASSSGFSNQPQHF
d_gene: -; abundance: -; v_gene: TRBV2; j_gene: TRBJ1-5; CDR3aa: CASRESTGFSDQPQHF
d_gene: -; abundance: -; v_gene: TRBV4-1; j_gene: TRBJ1-1; CDR3aa: CASSGRDTRQSFF
d_gene: -; abundance: -; v_gene: TRBV4-1; j_gene: TRBJ1-2; CDR3aa: CASSQGDGINYGYTF
d_gene: TRBD2; abundance: -; v_gene: TRBV30; j_gene: TRBJ2-1; CDR3aa: CAWSVQGLTGRGEQFF
d_gene: -; abundance: -; v_gene: TRBV2; j_gene: TRBJ1-1; CDR3aa: CASSERMGGTEAFF
d_gene: TRBD1; abundance: -; v_gene: TRBV28; j_gene: TRBJ1-2; CDR3aa: CASSTGGANYGYTF
d_gene: TRBD1; abundance: -; v_gene: TRBV19; j_gene: TRBJ1-6; CDR3aa: CASTDEDRGTPLHF
d_gene: -; abundance: once; v_gene: TRBV6-5; j_gene: TRBJ1-5; CDR3aa: CASSWTGDSNQPQHF